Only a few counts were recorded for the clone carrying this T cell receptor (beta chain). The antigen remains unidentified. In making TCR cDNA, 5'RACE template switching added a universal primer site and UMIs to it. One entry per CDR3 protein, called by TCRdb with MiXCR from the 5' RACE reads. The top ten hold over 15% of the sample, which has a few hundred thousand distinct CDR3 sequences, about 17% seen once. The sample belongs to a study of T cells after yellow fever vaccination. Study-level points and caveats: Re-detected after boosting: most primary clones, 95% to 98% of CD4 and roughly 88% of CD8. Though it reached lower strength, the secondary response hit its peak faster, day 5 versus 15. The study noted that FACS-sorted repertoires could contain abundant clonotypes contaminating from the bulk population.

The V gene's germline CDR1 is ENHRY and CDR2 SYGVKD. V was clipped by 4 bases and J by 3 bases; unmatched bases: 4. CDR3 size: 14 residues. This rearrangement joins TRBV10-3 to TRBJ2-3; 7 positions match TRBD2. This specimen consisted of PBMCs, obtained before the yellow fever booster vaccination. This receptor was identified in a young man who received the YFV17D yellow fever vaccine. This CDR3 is CAISAHGGTDTQYF. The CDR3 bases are TGTGCCATCAGTGCCCACGGGGGGACAGATACGCAGTATTTT.